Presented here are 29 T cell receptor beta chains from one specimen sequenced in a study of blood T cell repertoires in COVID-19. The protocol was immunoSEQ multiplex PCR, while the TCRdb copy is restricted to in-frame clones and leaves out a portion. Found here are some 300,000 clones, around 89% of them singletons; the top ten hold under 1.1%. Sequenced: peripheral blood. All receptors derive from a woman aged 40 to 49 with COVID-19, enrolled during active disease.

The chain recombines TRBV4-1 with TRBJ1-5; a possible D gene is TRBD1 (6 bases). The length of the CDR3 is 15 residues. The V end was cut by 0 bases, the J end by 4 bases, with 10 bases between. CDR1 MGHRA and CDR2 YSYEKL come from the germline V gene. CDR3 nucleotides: TGCGCCAGCAGCCAAGACAGGGGAACTAATCAGCCCCAGCATTTT. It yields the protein CASSQDRGTNQPQHF.

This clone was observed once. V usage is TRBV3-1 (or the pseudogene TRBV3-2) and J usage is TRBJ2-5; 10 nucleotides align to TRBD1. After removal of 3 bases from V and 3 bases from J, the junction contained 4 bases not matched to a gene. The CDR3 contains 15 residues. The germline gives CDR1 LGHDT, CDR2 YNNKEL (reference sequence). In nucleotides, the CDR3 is TGTGCCAGCAGCCACGGGACAGGGGTGGAAGAGACCCAGTACTTC. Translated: CASSHGTGVEETQYF.

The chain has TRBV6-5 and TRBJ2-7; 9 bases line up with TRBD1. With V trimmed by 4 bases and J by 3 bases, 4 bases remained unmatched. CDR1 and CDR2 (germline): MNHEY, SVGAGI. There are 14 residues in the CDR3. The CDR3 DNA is TGTGCCAGCAGTTCCGGGACAGGGAGCTACGAGCAGTACTTC. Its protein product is CASSSGTGSYEQYF.

The CDR3 DNA is TGTGCCATTGATGGGGGGTCGAAGGAAAAACTGTTTTTT. Its translation is CAIDGGSKEKLFF. This chain uses TRBV28 with TRBJ1-4; D perhaps matches TRBD1 (5 bases). From germline, CDR1 is MDHEN and CDR2 SYDVKM. This CDR3 is 13 amino acids long. Trimming stripped 10 bases from V and 8 bases from J, with 17 bases between.

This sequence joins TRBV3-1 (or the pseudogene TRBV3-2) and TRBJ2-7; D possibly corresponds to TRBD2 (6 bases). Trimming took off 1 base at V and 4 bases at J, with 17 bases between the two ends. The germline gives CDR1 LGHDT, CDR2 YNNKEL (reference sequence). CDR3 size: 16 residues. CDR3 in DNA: TGTGCCAGCAGCCAAGTTGCGCGGGGACTGAGGTACGAGCAGTACTTC. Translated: CASSQVARGLRYEQYF.

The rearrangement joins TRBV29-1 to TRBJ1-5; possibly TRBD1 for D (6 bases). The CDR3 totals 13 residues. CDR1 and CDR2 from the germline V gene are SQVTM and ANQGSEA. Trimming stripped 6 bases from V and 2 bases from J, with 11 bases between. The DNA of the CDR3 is TGCAGCGTCAGACAGGACGGCAATCAGCCCCAGCATTTT. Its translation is CSVRQDGNQPQHF.

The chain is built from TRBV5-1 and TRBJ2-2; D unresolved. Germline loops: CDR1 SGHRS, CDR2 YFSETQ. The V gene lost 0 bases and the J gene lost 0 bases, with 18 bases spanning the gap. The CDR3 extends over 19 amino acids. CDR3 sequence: CASSLAMLLGLSNTGELFF. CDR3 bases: TGCGCCAGCAGCTTGGCGATGCTACTTGGTCTCTCGAACACCGGGGAGCTGTTTTTT.

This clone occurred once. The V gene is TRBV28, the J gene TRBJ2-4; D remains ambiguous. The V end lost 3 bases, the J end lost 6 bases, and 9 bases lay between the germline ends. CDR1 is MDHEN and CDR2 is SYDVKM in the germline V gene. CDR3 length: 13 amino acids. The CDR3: CASSFGRGNIQYF. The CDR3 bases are TGTGCCAGCAGTTTCGGCAGAGGAAACATTCAGTACTTC.

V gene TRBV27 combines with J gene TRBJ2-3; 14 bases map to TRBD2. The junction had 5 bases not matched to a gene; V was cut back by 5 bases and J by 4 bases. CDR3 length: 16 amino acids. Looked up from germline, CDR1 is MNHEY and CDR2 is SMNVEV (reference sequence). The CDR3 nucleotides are TGTGCCAGCAGTCCAAGACTAGCGGGAGGGCCAGATACGCAGTATTTT. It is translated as CASSPRLAGGPDTQYF.

The CDR3 DNA reads as TGTGCCAGCATTGGAACAGGCAGCAATCAGCCCCAGCATTTT. This encodes CASIGTGSNQPQHF. The chain carries TRBV6-5 and TRBJ1-5, with a possible D match to TRBD1 (5 bases). The CDR3 extends over 14 amino acids. Trimming removed 7 bases at V and 1 base at J, with 11 bases between. The germline V gene has CDR1 MNHEY and CDR2 SVGAGI.

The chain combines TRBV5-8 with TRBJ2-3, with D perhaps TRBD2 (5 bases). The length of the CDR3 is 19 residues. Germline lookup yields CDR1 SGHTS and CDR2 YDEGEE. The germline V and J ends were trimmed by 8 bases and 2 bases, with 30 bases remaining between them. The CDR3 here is CASNTDPKRSFEVTDTQYF. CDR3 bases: TGTGCCAGTAACACCGACCCAAAGCGGTCGTTCGAGGTCACAGATACGCAGTATTTT.

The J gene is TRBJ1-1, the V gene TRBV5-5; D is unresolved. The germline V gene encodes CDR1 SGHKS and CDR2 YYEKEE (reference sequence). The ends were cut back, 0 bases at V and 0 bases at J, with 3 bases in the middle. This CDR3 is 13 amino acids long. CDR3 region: CASSLGVNTEAFF. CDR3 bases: TGTGCCAGCAGCTTGGGAGTGAACACTGAAGCTTTCTTT.

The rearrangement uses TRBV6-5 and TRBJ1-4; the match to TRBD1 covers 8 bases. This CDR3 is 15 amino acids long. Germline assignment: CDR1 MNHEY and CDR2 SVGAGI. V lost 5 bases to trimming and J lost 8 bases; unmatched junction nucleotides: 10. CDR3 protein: CASSTRTGWDEKLFF. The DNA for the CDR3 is TGTGCCAGCAGTACCCGGACAGGGTGGGACGAAAAACTGTTTTTT.

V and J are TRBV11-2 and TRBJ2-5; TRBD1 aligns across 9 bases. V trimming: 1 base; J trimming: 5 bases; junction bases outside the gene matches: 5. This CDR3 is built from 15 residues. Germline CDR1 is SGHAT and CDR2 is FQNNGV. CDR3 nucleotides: TGTGCCAGCAGCTTAGGAAACAGGGGGCTGGAGACCCAGTACTTC. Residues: CASSLGNRGLETQYF.

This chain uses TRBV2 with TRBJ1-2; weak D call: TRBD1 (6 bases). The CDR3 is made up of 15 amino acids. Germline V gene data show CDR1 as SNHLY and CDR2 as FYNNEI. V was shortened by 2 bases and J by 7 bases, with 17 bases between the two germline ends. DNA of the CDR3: TGTGCCAGCAGTGAACATCGTCCAGGGGACGCTGGCTACACCTTC. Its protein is CASSEHRPGDAGYTF.

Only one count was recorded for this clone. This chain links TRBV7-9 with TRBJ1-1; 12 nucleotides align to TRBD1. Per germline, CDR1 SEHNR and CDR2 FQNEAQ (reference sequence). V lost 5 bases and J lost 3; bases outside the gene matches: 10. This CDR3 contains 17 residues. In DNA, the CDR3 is TGTGCCAGCAGCCAGCGGGGACAGGGGGCGGTGGACACTGAAGCTTTCTTT. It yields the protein CASSQRGQGAVDTEAFF.

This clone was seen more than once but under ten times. The CDR3 sequence is CASSSGGQPQHF. CDR3 sequence (DNA): TGTGCCAGTAGTTCGGGGGGTCAGCCCCAGCATTTT. The chain has TRBV19 and TRBJ1-5; a possible D gene is TRBD1 (5 bases). V was pared by 5 bases and J by 6 bases, with 8 bases between. The CDR3 loop spans 12 amino acids. From germline, CDR1 is LNHDA and CDR2 SQIVND (reference sequence).

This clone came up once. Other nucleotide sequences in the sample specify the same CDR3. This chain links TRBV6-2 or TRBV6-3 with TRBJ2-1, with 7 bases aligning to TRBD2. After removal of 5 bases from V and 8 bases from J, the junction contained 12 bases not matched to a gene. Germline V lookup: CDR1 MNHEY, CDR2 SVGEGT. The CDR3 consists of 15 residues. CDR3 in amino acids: CASSPLTGGRDEQFF. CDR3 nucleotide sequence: TGTGCCAGCAGTCCGCTGACGGGGGGACGGGATGAGCAGTTCTTC.

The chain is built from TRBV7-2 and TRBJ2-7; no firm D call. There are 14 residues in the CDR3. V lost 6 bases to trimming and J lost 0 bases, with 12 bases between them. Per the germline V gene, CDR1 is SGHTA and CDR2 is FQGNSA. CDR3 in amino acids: CASSFDSSSYEQYF. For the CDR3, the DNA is TGTGCCAGCAGTTTCGACTCAAGCTCCTACGAGCAGTACTTC.

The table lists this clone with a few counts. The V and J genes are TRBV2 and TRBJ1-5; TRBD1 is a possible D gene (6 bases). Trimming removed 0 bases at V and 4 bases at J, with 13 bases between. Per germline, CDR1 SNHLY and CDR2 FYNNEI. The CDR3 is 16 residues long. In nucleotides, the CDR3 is TGTGCCAGCAGTGAAGCGCTGGGGGCCCGAAATCAGCCCCAGCATTTT. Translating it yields CASSEALGARNQPQHF. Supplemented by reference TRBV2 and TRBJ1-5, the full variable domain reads EPEVTQTPSHQVTQMGQEVILRCVPISNHLYFYWYRQILGQKVEFLVSFYNNEISEKSEIFDDQFSVERPDGSNFTLKIRSTKLEDSAMYFCASSEALGARNQPQHFGDGTRLSIL.

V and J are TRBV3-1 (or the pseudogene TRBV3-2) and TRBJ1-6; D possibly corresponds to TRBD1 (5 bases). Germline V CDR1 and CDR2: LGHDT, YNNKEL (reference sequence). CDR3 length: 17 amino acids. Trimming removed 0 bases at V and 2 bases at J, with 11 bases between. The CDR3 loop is CASSQDSGSAYNSPLHF. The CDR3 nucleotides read TGTGCCAGCAGCCAAGATTCAGGGTCTGCCTATAATTCACCCCTCCACTTT.

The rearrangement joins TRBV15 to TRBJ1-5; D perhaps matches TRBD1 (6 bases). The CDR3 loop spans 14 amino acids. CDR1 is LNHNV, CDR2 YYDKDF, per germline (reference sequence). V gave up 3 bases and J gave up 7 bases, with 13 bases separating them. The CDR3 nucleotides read TGTGCCACCAGCAGGGGGGGGGCGGAACAGCCCCAGCATTTT. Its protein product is CATSRGGAEQPQHF. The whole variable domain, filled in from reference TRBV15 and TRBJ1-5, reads DAMVIQNPRYQVTQFGKPVTLSCSQTLNHNVMYWYQQKSSQAPKLLFHYYDKDFNNEADTPDNFQSRRPNTSFCFLDIRSPGLGDTAMYLCATSRGGAEQPQHFGDGTRLSIL.

This chain's CDR3 is CASSYSGTGVYEQYF. The CDR3 DNA is TGTGCCAGCAGTTACTCTGGGACAGGGGTTTACGAGCAGTACTTC. The chain has TRBV6-2 or TRBV6-3 and TRBJ2-7; 10 nucleotides line up with TRBD1. The V segment lost 0 bases and the J segment 4 bases; nucleotides outside the gene matches: 3. Germline values: CDR1 MNHEY, CDR2 SVGEGT. This CDR3 region has 15 residues.

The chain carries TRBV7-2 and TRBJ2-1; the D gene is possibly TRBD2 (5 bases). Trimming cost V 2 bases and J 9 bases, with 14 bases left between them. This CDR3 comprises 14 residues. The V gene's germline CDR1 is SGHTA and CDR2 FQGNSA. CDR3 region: CASSLYAGRAEQFF. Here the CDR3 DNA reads TGTGCCAGCAGCTTATATGCGGGTAGGGCTGAGCAGTTCTTC.

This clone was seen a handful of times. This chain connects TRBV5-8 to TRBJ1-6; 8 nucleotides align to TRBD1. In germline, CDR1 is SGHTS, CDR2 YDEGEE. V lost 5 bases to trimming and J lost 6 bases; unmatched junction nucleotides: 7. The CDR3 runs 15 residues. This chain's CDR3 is CASSLDRGSNSPLHF. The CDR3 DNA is TGTGCCAGCAGTCTTGACAGGGGAAGTAATTCACCCCTCCACTTT.

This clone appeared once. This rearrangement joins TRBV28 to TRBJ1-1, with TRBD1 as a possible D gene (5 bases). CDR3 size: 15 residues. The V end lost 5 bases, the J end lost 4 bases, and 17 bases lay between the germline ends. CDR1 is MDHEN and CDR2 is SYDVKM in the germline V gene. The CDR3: CASSLGTFSGTEAFF. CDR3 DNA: TGTGCCAGCAGTCTTGGGACTTTCTCCGGCACTGAAGCTTTCTTT.

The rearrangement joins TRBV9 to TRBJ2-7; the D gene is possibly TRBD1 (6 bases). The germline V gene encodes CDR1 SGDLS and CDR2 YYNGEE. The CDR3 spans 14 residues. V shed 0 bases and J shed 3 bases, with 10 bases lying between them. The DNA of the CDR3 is TGTGCCAGCAGCGTAGGGGACACTCACTACGAGCAGTACTTC. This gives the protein CASSVGDTHYEQYF. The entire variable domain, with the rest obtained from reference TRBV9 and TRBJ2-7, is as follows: DSGVTQTPKHLITATGQRVTLRCSPRSGDLSVYWYQQSLDQGLQFLIQYYNGEERAKGNILERFSAQQFPDLHSELNLSSLELGDSALYFCASSVGDTHYEQYFGPGTRLTVT.

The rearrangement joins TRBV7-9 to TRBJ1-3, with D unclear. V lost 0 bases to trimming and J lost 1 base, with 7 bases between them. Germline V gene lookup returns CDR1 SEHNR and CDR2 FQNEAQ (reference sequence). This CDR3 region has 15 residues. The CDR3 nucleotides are TGTGCCAGCAGCTTAGCCGGTTTTTCTGGAAACACCATATATTTT. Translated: CASSLAGFSGNTIYF.

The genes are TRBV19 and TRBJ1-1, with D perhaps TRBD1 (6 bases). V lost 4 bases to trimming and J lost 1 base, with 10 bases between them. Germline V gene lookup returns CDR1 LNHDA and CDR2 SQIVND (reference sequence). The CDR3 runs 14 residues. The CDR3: CASSKGVGNTEAFF. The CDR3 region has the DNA TGTGCCAGTAGTAAGGGGGTAGGGAACACTGAAGCTTTCTTT.